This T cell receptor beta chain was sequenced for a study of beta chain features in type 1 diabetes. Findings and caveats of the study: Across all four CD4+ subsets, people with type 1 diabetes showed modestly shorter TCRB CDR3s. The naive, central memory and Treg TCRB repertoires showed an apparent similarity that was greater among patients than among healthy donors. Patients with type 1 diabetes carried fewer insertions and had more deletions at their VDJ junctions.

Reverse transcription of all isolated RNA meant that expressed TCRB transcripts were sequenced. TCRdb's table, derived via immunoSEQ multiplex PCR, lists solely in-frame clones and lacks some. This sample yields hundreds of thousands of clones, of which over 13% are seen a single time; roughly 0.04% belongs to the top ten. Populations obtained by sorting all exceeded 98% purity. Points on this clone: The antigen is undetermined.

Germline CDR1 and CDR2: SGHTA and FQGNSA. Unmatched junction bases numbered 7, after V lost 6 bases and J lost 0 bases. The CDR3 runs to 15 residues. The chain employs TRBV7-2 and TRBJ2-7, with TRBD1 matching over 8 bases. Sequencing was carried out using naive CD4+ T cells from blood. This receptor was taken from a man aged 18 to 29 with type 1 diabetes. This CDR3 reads CASSLGQASSYEQYF. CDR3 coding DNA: TGTGCCAGCAGTCTGGGACAGGCCAGCTCCTACGAGCAGTACTTC.